This TCR beta chain comes out of a study of blood T cell repertoires in COVID-19. The authors' processing: Nucleated cell counts were estimated from reference gene primer amplification. TCRdb's copy holds only in-frame clones and misses some; the assay was immunoSEQ multiplex PCR. V and J calls and clone size are given by that table; D and trimming were obtained from the DNA. The top ten hold 3% to 3.5% of the sample, which has roughly 500,000 clones, 80% to 90% seen once. CDR1 and CDR2 from the germline V gene are MNHNS and SASEGT. Trimming took 2 bases from V and 5 from J; bases not matched to a gene: 6. This CDR3 is built from 15 residues.

The sample was peripheral blood. This sequence joins TRBV6-1 and TRBJ1-5; 7 positions agree with TRBD1. This clonotype was obtained from a human donor in a cohort sampled during active COVID-19. For the CDR3, the DNA is TGTGCCAGCAGTGAACAACGGGACAGCTATCAGCCCCAGCATTTT. Translation gives CASSEQRDSYQPQHF.